This T cell receptor (beta chain) was sequenced for a study of shared clonotypes between healthy human individuals. Overall study: Every donor yielded three CD4 naive, three CD4 memory, two CD8 naive and one CD8 memory plate.

Across several immunoSEQ plates, the genomic DNA of each subset was split evenly. The table came from immunoSEQ multiplex PCR; TCRdb's copy has only in-frame clones and leaves some out. The data contain 550,000 to 750,000 clones, about 91% of them singletons. CD45RO-negative, CCR7-positively selected cells formed the naive CD8 fraction, excluding terminally differentiated effector memory CD45RA+ cells. Comments on this clone: What it binds is not known.

CDR3 length equals 13 residues. Germline V gene data show CDR1 as MDHEN and CDR2 as SYDVKM. Trimming took 5 bases from V and 4 from J, leaving 11 bases between them. Notes on the study in general: Generation probabilities of non-shared clonotypes were lower (relative to those shared by all four donors). Naive subsets usually exceeded memory subsets in estimated richness.

V is TRBV28 and J is TRBJ1-1; unclear D gene. The sequencing sample was made of naive CD8+ T cells sorted from blood. This sequence was found in a man aged 25-45 years in good health. This CDR3 reads CASSLNAGTEAFF. The CDR3 nucleotides are TGTGCCAGCAGTCTTAACGCGGGCACTGAAGCTTTCTTT.